One sample yielded the 32 T cell receptor beta chains listed below, sequenced in a study of blood T cell repertoires in COVID-19. The data were produced by immunoSEQ multiplex PCR, yet TCRdb's version contains in-frame clones alone and is incomplete. The sample includes about 300,000 clones, over 75% seen only once; the top ten take more than 6%. The sequenced material came from peripheral blood. The source of these receptors is a woman in her thirties with COVID-19, enrolled during active disease.

This clone showed up just a few times. The V gene is TRBV9, the J gene TRBJ1-3, with D uncertain. Germline-derived CDR1 and CDR2 are SGDLS and YYNGEE. Between the trimmed V and J ends, which lost 2 bases and 1 base, there was a span of 13 bases. The CDR3 has 16 residues. CDR3: CASSVRDPLSGNTIYF. The CDR3 coding sequence is TGTGCCAGCAGCGTCCGAGATCCTTTATCTGGAAACACCATATATTTT.

V usage is TRBV27 and J usage is TRBJ2-1; TRBD2 aligns across 7 bases. Losses at the gene ends were 5 bases for V and 3 bases for J; bases not matched to a gene: 10. CDR3 length equals 16 residues. Germline CDR1 MNHEY, CDR2 SMNVEV (reference sequence). CDR3 residues: CASSPPGAGNYNEQFF. CDR3 DNA sequence: TGTGCCAGCAGTCCCCCGGGAGCGGGGAACTACAATGAGCAGTTCTTC.

The genes are TRBV21-1 and TRBJ2-5; TRBD1, as called in the table, went unchecked against the DNA. TRBV21-1 constitutes a pseudogene. The CDR3 has 11 amino acids. CDR3 protein: CARQGTETQYF. The DNA for the CDR3 is TGTGCCAGGCAGGGGACGGAGACCCAGTACTTC.

This clone was found a few times. The chain has TRBV4-1 and TRBJ1-6; D call uncertain. The germline V gene has CDR1 MGHRA and CDR2 YSYEKL. V was cut by 0 bases and J by 7 bases, with 13 bases left in between. The length of the CDR3 is 16 residues. As DNA, the CDR3 is TGCGCCAGCAGCCAAGATTGGCGGGGAAGGAATTCACCCCTCCACTTT. Protein product: CASSQDWRGRNSPLHF.

In this sample, this clone turned up once. The chain has TRBV30 and TRBJ2-1, with 8 positions matching TRBD2. This CDR3 has 13 amino acids. Germline CDR1 GTSNPN, CDR2 SVGIG (reference sequence). The V gene end was trimmed by 3 bases and the J gene end by 6 bases; junction bases not matched to a gene: 4. The chain's CDR3 is CAWRVGLANEQFF. The CDR3 nucleotides read TGTGCCTGGAGGGTCGGACTAGCCAATGAGCAGTTCTTC.

This rearrangement joins TRBV6-5 to TRBJ2-2, with TRBD1 identical over 7 bases. Germline V CDR1 and CDR2: MNHEY, SVGAGI. J gave up 3 bases and V 0 bases, and 1 base lay outside the gene matches. This CDR3 is 15 amino acids long. The CDR3 DNA follows: TGTGCCAGCAGTTACTCGGGACAGTACACCGGGGAGCTGTTTTTT. Residues: CASSYSGQYTGELFF.

This chain connects TRBV12-3 or TRBV12-4 to TRBJ1-1, with no clear D. The CDR3 sequence is 13 residues long. Trimming stripped 3 bases from V and 3 bases from J, with 8 bases between. The CDR3 DNA sequence: TGTGCCAGCAGTTTGGAGGCGTACACTGAAGCTTTCTTT. It encodes CASSLEAYTEAFF.

The chain carries TRBV27 and TRBJ1-2; D not resolved. This CDR3 has 13 amino acids. V lost 6 bases to trimming and J lost 3 bases, with 11 bases between them. Germline assignment: CDR1 MNHEY and CDR2 SMNVEV (reference sequence). CDR3 residues: CASRGSQHYGYTF. The CDR3 coding sequence is TGTGCCAGCAGGGGCTCTCAGCACTATGGCTACACCTTC.

This chain connects TRBV11-2 to TRBJ2-5, with a tentative D call TRBD1 (5 bases). Looked up from germline, CDR1 is SGHAT and CDR2 is FQNNGV. Trimming left V 7 bases short and J 2 bases short, with 14 bases between. The CDR3 is made up of 14 amino acids. The DNA of the CDR3 is TGTGCCAGCACCTCTTATCAGGGTCAAGAGACCCAGTACTTC. Encoded protein: CASTSYQGQETQYF.

This clone was seen just once. The CDR3 coding sequence is TGTGCCAGCAAGCCGGACAGGGGTTCACCCCTCCACTTT. Residues: CASKPDRGSPLHF. This chain connects TRBV2 to TRBJ1-6; 9 nucleotides match TRBD1. This CDR3 has 13 residues. Trimming took 7 bases from V and 9 from J; bases not matched to a gene: 4. Germline V gene data show CDR1 as SNHLY and CDR2 as FYNNEI.

V is TRBV24-1 and J is TRBJ2-5; 12 bases fit TRBD2. The junction had 0 bases not matched to a gene; V was cut back by 3 bases and J by 5 bases. Germline CDR1 is KGHDR and CDR2 is SFDVKD. CDR3 length equals 14 residues. The CDR3 spells CATSDLAGGETQYF. For the CDR3, the DNA is TGTGCCACCAGTGATCTAGCGGGAGGGGAGACCCAGTACTTC.

In nucleotides, the CDR3 is TGCGCCAGCAGTGAGGAGTTGGGCGGGATCGGGTACGAGCAGTACTTC. Residues: CASSEELGGIGYEQYF. This chain joins TRBV10-2 and TRBJ2-7; D possibly corresponds to TRBD2 (6 bases). This CDR3 spans 16 amino acids. Trimming shortened V by 2 bases and J by 4 bases, and 18 bases separated the two germline ends. Germline V gene data show CDR1 as WSHSY and CDR2 as SAAADI.

This chain connects TRBV28 to TRBJ1-3; possible D gene TRBD1, 5 bases. This CDR3 is built from 15 residues. V dropped 4 bases and J dropped 1 base, with 11 bases sitting between them. CDR1 and CDR2 (germline): MDHEN, SYDVKM. The CDR3 DNA sequence: TGTGCCAGCAGTTCAGGGAACCCATCTGGAAACACCATATATTTT. Amino acid sequence: CASSSGNPSGNTIYF.

The rearrangement uses TRBV2 and TRBJ1-2; TRBD1 aligns across 11 bases. The CDR3 spans 15 residues. CDR1 and CDR2 (germline): SNHLY, FYNNEI. Trimming took 5 bases from V and 4 from J; bases not matched to a gene: 6. This CDR3 reads CASSLGTGGVYGYTF. The CDR3 nucleotides are TGTGCCAGCAGTCTTGGGACAGGGGGTGTCTATGGCTACACCTTC.

The V call is TRBV30, the J call TRBJ1-2; D may be TRBD1 (6 bases). Trimming left V 1 base short and J 8 bases short, with 11 bases between. This CDR3 contains 12 residues. Germline loops: CDR1 GTSNPN, CDR2 SVGIG (reference sequence). The CDR3 DNA follows: TGTGCCTGGAGTGAAACAGGGATCGGCTACACCTTC. Translating it yields CAWSETGIGYTF.

This sequence joins TRBV2 and TRBJ2-7; 9 bases align to TRBD2. CDR3 length: 14 residues. Trimming removed 6 bases from V and 0 bases from J; junction bases left unmatched: 3. Germline CDR1 reads SNHLY; CDR2 reads FYNNEI. In nucleotides, the CDR3 is TGTGCCAGCAGACCGACTAGCGGCTCCTACGAGCAGTACTTC. It specifies CASRPTSGSYEQYF.

The rearrangement links TRBV2 to TRBJ1-1; D gene ambiguous. Trimming pared 8 bases from V and 5 bases from J, leaving 9 bases between. CDR1 SNHLY and CDR2 FYNNEI come from the germline V gene. The CDR3 runs 11 residues. The CDR3 is CASGGGTEAFF. The CDR3 DNA sequence: TGTGCCAGCGGAGGAGGAACTGAAGCTTTCTTT.

CDR3 DNA: TGTGCCAGCAGCACGACAGGGACCGGGACCCAGTACTTC. Protein sequence: CASSTTGTGTQYF. The chain couples TRBV7-2 to TRBJ2-5, with 7 nucleotides matching TRBD1. The germline CDR1 and CDR2 sequences are SGHTA and FQGNSA. The CDR3 is 13 residues long. With V trimmed by 5 bases and J by 7 bases, 7 bases remained unmatched.

V and J are TRBV27 and TRBJ2-1; 7 positions agree with TRBD2. The trim removed 3 bases at V and 3 bases at J, leaving 2 bases unmatched. CDR1 and CDR2 from the germline V gene are MNHEY and SMNVEV (reference sequence). The CDR3 sequence is 14 residues long. CDR3 in DNA: TGTGCCAGCAGTTTTGCTAGCGGCTACAATGAGCAGTTCTTC. This translates into CASSFASGYNEQFF.

The chain has TRBV28 and TRBJ2-1, with 7 bases matching TRBD2. Germline V gives CDR1 MDHEN, CDR2 SYDVKM. J was trimmed by 0 bases and V by 6 bases; bases with no gene match: 8. The CDR3 runs 16 residues. CDR3 coding DNA: TGTGCCAGCAGAACTTATGGCGGGAGCTCCTACAATGAGCAGTTCTTC. Translating gives CASRTYGGSSYNEQFF.

The V gene is TRBV6-4, the J gene TRBJ2-1; D remains ambiguous. V dropped 3 bases and J dropped 9 bases, with 12 bases sitting between them. CDR3 length: 13 residues. Germline V gives CDR1 MRHNA, CDR2 SNTAGT. CDR3 amino acids: CASSEEPMREQFF. CDR3 DNA sequence: TGTGCCAGCAGTGAAGAACCAATGCGTGAGCAGTTCTTC.

The chain has TRBV3-1 (or the pseudogene TRBV3-2) and TRBJ2-5; possible D gene TRBD1, 6 bases. CDR1 and CDR2 (germline): LGHDT, YNNKEL (reference sequence). The CDR3 has 14 amino acids. Trimming removed 3 bases at V and 5 bases at J, with 13 bases between. The CDR3 DNA is TGTGCCAGCAGCCACAGGGGAGTGGGCGAGACCCAGTACTTC. It yields the protein CASSHRGVGETQYF.

The V call is TRBV2, the J call TRBJ2-5; TRBD1 agrees at 7 bases. The V gene's germline CDR1 is SNHLY and CDR2 FYNNEI. The V gene end was trimmed by 1 base and the J gene end by 2 bases; junction bases not matched to a gene: 4. The CDR3 runs to 15 residues. Written as DNA, the CDR3 is TGTGCCAGCAGTGAAGAACAGGGGATTCAAGAGACCCAGTACTTC. This gives the protein CASSEEQGIQETQYF.

This chain connects TRBV7-2 to TRBJ1-5; D perhaps matches TRBD1 (5 bases). This CDR3 spans 17 amino acids. The ends were cut back, 2 bases at V and 1 base at J, with 15 bases in the middle. Germline V gene data show CDR1 as SGHTA and CDR2 as FQGNSA. The CDR3 sequence: CASSLYGGRGSNQPQHF. In nucleotides, the CDR3 is TGTGCCAGCAGCTTATATGGCGGCCGGGGGAGCAATCAGCCCCAGCATTTT. The full variable domain, its missing parts supplied by reference TRBV7-2 and TRBJ1-5, is GAGVSQSPSNKVTEKGKDVELRCDPISGHTALYWYRQSLGQGLEFLIYFQGNSAPDKSGLPSDRFSAERTGGSVSTLTIQRTQQEDSAVYLCASSLYGGRGSNQPQHFGDGTRLSIL.

The V call is TRBV4-2, the J call TRBJ2-7; TRBD1 is a possible D gene (6 bases). CDR3 size: 15 residues. The germline CDR1 and CDR2 sequences are LGHNA and YNFKEQ. Trimming removed 4 bases from V and 3 bases from J, with 16 bases in between. The DNA for the CDR3 is TGTGCCAGCAGCCTTCTACTAGGGGGAAGCTACGAGCAGTACTTC. Protein product: CASSLLLGGSYEQYF.

On this clone: This sample also contains other DNA sequences that code for the same CDR3. CDR3 sequence (DNA): TGTGCCATCAGTGAGTCGCGGGAAAAACTGTTTTTT. It translates to CAISESREKLFF. The chain uses TRBV10-3 and TRBJ1-4; no clear D. Trimming shortened V by 0 bases and J by 8 bases, and 4 bases separated the two germline ends. Germline lookup yields CDR1 ENHRY and CDR2 SYGVKD. CDR3 length equals 12 residues.

The chain combines TRBV4-2 with TRBJ2-7, with 8 bases fitting TRBD2. The V and J ends lost 5 bases and 5 bases, in that order; junction bases with no gene match: 14. The germline V gene encodes CDR1 LGHNA and CDR2 YNFKEQ. This CDR3 comprises 16 residues. For the CDR3, the DNA is TGTGCCAGCAGCACCCCTCAAGGAGCGGGAGCCAACGAGCAGTACTTC. Amino acids: CASSTPQGAGANEQYF.

V and J are TRBV6-5 and TRBJ1-2; possibly TRBD1 for D (6 bases). Germline loops: CDR1 MNHEY, CDR2 SVGAGI. The ends were cut back, 7 bases at V and 3 bases at J, with 15 bases in the middle. This CDR3 is built from 14 residues. Here the CDR3 reads CASTEGGGHYGYTF. The CDR3 nucleotides read TGTGCCAGCACCGAGGGCGGGGGGCACTATGGCTACACCTTC.

The chain recombines TRBV2 with TRBJ2-7, with no clear D. Per the germline V gene, CDR1 is SNHLY and CDR2 is FYNNEI. The CDR3 runs 14 residues. Trimming pared 4 bases from V and 0 bases from J, leaving 10 bases between. The CDR3 nucleotides read TGTGCCAGCAGTGCTTCGCGGAGCTCCTACGAGCAGTACTTC. Its protein is CASSASRSSYEQYF. Based on the CDR3 plus reference TRBV2 and TRBJ2-7, the full variable domain is EPEVTQTPSHQVTQMGQEVILRCVPISNHLYFYWYRQILGQKVEFLVSFYNNEISEKSEIFDDQFSVERPDGSNFTLKIRSTKLEDSAMYFCASSASRSSYEQYFGPGTRLTVT.

This clone showed up just once. The V call is TRBV7-3, the J call TRBJ2-4, with 7 bases aligning to TRBD1. After removal of 0 bases from V and 0 bases from J, the junction contained 2 bases not matched to a gene. CDR3 length: 16 residues. The V gene's germline CDR1 is SGHTA and CDR2 FQGTGA. CDR3 nucleotide sequence: TGTGCCAGCAGCTTAACAGGGGGCGCAGCCAAAAACATTCAGTACTTC. Translated: CASSLTGGAAKNIQYF.

This clone was observed a few times. The DNA for the CDR3 is TGTGCCAGCAGCGTAGCGGTTTTTGGGTTGGGGACATATGGCTACACCTTC. Residues: CASSVAVFGLGTYGYTF. This chain links TRBV9 with TRBJ1-2, with a tentative D call TRBD1 (6 bases). V was pared by 0 bases and J by 5 bases, with 20 bases between. The CDR3 covers 17 residues. Germline V gives CDR1 SGDLS, CDR2 YYNGEE.

The rearrangement uses TRBV27 and TRBJ1-2, with a tentative D call TRBD1 (6 bases). Germline assignment: CDR1 MNHEY and CDR2 SMNVEV (reference sequence). This CDR3 is built from 13 residues. Trimming left V 3 bases short and J 8 bases short, with 13 bases between. The DNA for the CDR3 is TGTGCCAGCAGTTTTTGGGCAGGGGCCGGCTACACCTTC. As protein: CASSFWAGAGYTF.